These 31 T cell receptor beta chains originate from one sample sequenced in a study of CD8 T cells in ankylosing spondylitis. TCRdb recomputed calls from the 5' RACE reads with MiXCR, one row per CDR3 protein. The sample holds a few hundred thousand distinct CDR3 sequences; approximately 11% are singletons and the top ten take over 6.5%. Study-level results: Characteristic of ankylosing spondylitis blood, it appeared, was a TCR beta motif comprising eight highly homologous variants.

These receptors have no known antigen. Sequenced: blood, either unsorted or a sorted T cell fraction (not recorded which). These receptors came from a male donor with ankylosing spondylitis.

The sample holds many counts of this clonotype. The CDR3 DNA reads as TGTGCCAGCAGCCAAGTTGACTGGGGTACGCAGTATTTT. This sequence encodes CASSQVDWGTQYF. This chain connects TRBV14 to TRBJ2-3; D is undetermined. Trimming removed 1 base at V and 8 bases at J, with 10 bases between. Germline CDR1 SGHDN, CDR2 FVKESK. The CDR3 loop spans 13 amino acids. The entire variable domain, with the rest obtained from reference TRBV14 and TRBJ2-3, is as follows: EAGVTQFPSHSVIEKGQTVTLRCDPISGHDNLYWYRRVMGKEIKFLLHFVKESKQDESGMPNNRFLAERTGGTYSTLKVQPAELEDSGVYFCASSQVDWGTQYFGPGTRLTVL.

The sample holds many counts of this clonotype. J is TRBJ1-1 and V is TRBV11-2, with D uncertain. The CDR3 extends over 12 amino acids. Germline V gives CDR1 SGHAT, CDR2 FQNNGV. V lost 1 base and J 8 bases, leaving 8 bases between the germline ends. The CDR3 spells CASSLGVSEAFF. Here the CDR3 DNA reads TGTGCCAGCAGCTTAGGGGTCAGCGAAGCTTTCTTT.

The J gene is TRBJ1-2, the V gene TRBV24-1; 8 bases map to TRBD1. V lost 4 bases, J lost 2 bases, and 8 bases stayed unmatched. CDR1 is KGHDR, CDR2 SFDVKD, per germline. This CDR3 is built from 16 residues. For the CDR3, the DNA is TGTGCCACCAGTGAGGCTGGGACAGGAGGCAACTATGGCTACACCTTC. Amino acid sequence: CATSEAGTGGNYGYTF.

V is TRBV7-8 and J is TRBJ2-1, with TRBD2 matching 12 bases. Looked up from germline, CDR1 is SGHVS and CDR2 is FQNEAQ. There are 19 residues in the CDR3. The junction had 20 bases not matched to a gene; V was cut back by 4 bases and J by 10 bases. The CDR3 nucleotides are TGTGCCAGCAGCTCCCAAGCTAGGACTAGCGGGGTGGGGTACAGAGAGCAGTTCTTC. It specifies CASSSQARTSGVGYREQFF.

The chain joins TRBV12-3 or TRBV12-4 to TRBJ2-5; a weak D match, TRBD1 (6 bases). The CDR3 extends over 14 amino acids. Trimming shortened V by 8 bases and J by 5 bases, and 18 bases separated the two germline ends. CDR3 in amino acids: CASLDSMRWETQYF. Here the CDR3 DNA reads TGTGCCAGCCTGGACAGTATGAGATGGGAGACCCAGTACTTC.

This clonotype was found a few times. The genes are TRBV7-6 and TRBJ1-2; 9 positions match TRBD1. After removal of 5 bases from V and 5 bases from J, the junction contained 3 bases not matched to a gene. The CDR3 has 13 amino acids. CDR1 and CDR2 (germline): SGHVS, FNYEAQ. The CDR3 region has the DNA TGTGCCAGCAGCGAGGGGACAGGGTATGGCTACACCTTC. Translated, it gives CASSEGTGYGYTF. Drawing the rest from reference TRBV7-6 and TRBJ1-2, the complete variable domain is GAGVSQSPRYKVTKRGQDVALRCDPISGHVSLYWYRQALGQGPEFLTYFNYEAQQDKSGLPNDRFSAERPEGSISTLTIQRTEQRDSAMYRCASSEGTGYGYTFGSGTRLTVV.

This clonotype was seen a few times. This chain links TRBV5-1 with TRBJ2-2; D is tentatively TRBD1 or TRBD2 (5 bases each). Germline V gene lookup returns CDR1 SGHRS and CDR2 YFSETQ. V lost 4 bases and J lost 1, with 17 bases in between. CDR3 size: 17 residues. CDR3 residues: CASSLKRQTKNTGELFF. CDR3 coding DNA: TGCGCCAGCAGCCTTAAACGACAGACTAAGAACACCGGGGAGCTGTTTTTT.

A note on this clonotype: The junction and the germline gene differ at one end; a read error may be behind it. The V and J genes are TRBV12-3 or TRBV12-4 and TRBJ1-4; maybe TRBD1 (5 bases). The CDR3 consists of 13 residues. The CDR3 DNA sequence: TGTGCCAGCAGCTGGGGCCTGGGTGAAAAAGTGTTTTTT. It encodes CASSWGLGEKVFF.

The chain uses TRBV12-3 or TRBV12-4 and TRBJ2-7; D might be TRBD2 (5 bases). The V end lost 2 bases, the J end lost 10 bases, and 12 bases lay between the germline ends. The CDR3 is 12 amino acids. CDR3 protein: CASSLPRTQQYF. The DNA of the CDR3 is TGTGCCAGCAGTTTACCGCGGACTCAACAGTACTTC.

This clonotype was detected only a few times. The V gene is TRBV5-1, the J gene TRBJ2-5, with TRBD2 as a possible D gene (5 bases). V dropped 0 bases and J dropped 0 bases, with 12 bases sitting between them. The germline V gene has CDR1 SGHRS and CDR2 YFSETQ. The CDR3 is 16 residues long. CDR3: CASSLDWLRDQETQYF. In nucleotides, the CDR3 is TGCGCCAGCAGCTTGGATTGGTTGCGGGACCAAGAGACCCAGTACTTC.

Only a few counts were recorded for this clonotype. The V call is TRBV2, the J call TRBJ1-6; 8 nucleotides align to TRBD1. In germline, CDR1 is SNHLY, CDR2 FYNNEI. V dropped 0 bases and J dropped 6; count of bases not matched to a gene: 1. The CDR3 loop spans 15 amino acids. For the CDR3, the DNA is TGTGCCAGCAGTGAAGCGCAGGGGGCTAATTCACCCCTCCACTTT. Protein: CASSEAQGANSPLHF.

V is TRBV6-1 and J is TRBJ1-5; D possibly corresponds to TRBD1 (5 bases). Germline assignment: CDR1 MNHNS and CDR2 SASEGT. V dropped 4 bases and J dropped 4 bases, with 8 bases sitting between them. The CDR3 is made up of 13 amino acids. The CDR3 DNA reads TGTGCCAGCAGTGTCAGGGATAATCAGCCCCAGCATTTT. The encoded protein is CASSVRDNQPQHF.

This clonotype showed up many times. This chain links TRBV15 with TRBJ1-6; 7 nucleotides align to TRBD1. V lost 1 base and J lost 7; bases outside the gene matches: 4. The CDR3 has 15 amino acids. Looked up from germline, CDR1 is LNHNV and CDR2 is YYDKDF (reference sequence). The CDR3 loop reads CATSRVQGQNSPLHF. CDR3 sequence (DNA): TGTGCCACCAGCAGAGTACAGGGGCAGAATTCACCCCTCCACTTT.

This clonotype showed up many times. The chain joins TRBV2 to TRBJ1-5; D remains ambiguous. The CDR3 is made up of 15 amino acids. Trimming cost V 4 bases and J 1 base, with 11 bases left between them. Germline V CDR1 and CDR2: SNHLY, FYNNEI. CDR3 protein: CASSVRVWSNQPQHF. Written as DNA, the CDR3 is TGTGCCAGCAGTGTAAGGGTTTGGAGCAATCAGCCCCAGCATTTT.

The rearrangement uses TRBV24-1 and TRBJ2-5; D unclear. The CDR3 length is 13 residues. Germline V gene data show CDR1 as KGHDR and CDR2 as SFDVKD. The V gene lost 4 bases and the J gene lost 1 base, with 6 bases spanning the gap. The CDR3 loop reads CATSDGPQETQYF. The CDR3 coding sequence is TGTGCCACCAGTGACGGGCCCCAAGAGACCCAGTACTTC.

This clonotype has more than one count but fewer than ten. The chain joins TRBV11-2 to TRBJ2-3, with 7 bases aligning to TRBD2. The CDR3 covers 15 residues. The germline V gene encodes CDR1 SGHAT and CDR2 FQNNGV. V lost 5 bases, J lost 4 bases, and 9 bases stayed unmatched. CDR3 in DNA: TGTGCCAGCAGCCGAAGGGCGGGAGAAGCAGATACGCAGTATTTT. Translation gives CASSRRAGEADTQYF. Full variable domain (rest looked up from reference TRBV11-2 and TRBJ2-3): EAGVAQSPRYKIIEKRQSVAFWCNPISGHATLYWYQQILGQGPKLLIQFQNNGVVDDSQLPKDRFSAERLKGVDSTLKIQPAKLEDSAVYLCASSRRAGEADTQYFGPGTRLTVL.

The rearrangement uses TRBV10-1 and TRBJ2-1; 15 bases are shared with TRBD2. Germline CDR1 and CDR2: WNHNN and SYGVQD (reference sequence). V was pared by 6 bases and J by 8 bases, with 2 bases of the junction left unmatched. CDR3 length: 14 amino acids. In DNA, the CDR3 is TGCGCCAGCAGGGGGACTAGCGGGAGGTATGAGCAGTTCTTC. Translating gives CASRGTSGRYEQFF.

This clonotype was picked up a small number of times. The J gene is TRBJ2-1, the V gene TRBV4-2; D possibly corresponds to TRBD2 (6 bases). Looked up from germline, CDR1 is LGHNA and CDR2 is YNFKEQ. V was shortened by 4 bases and J by 9 bases, with 22 bases between the two germline ends. The CDR3 totals 16 residues. In DNA form, the CDR3 reads TGTGCCAGCAGCCGGGAATACTACAATCCCGGGAGTGAGCAGTTCTTC. Amino acids: CASSREYYNPGSEQFF.

This clonotype has a count of ten or more. The chain uses TRBV20-1 and TRBJ2-3; TRBD2 aligns across 8 bases. Trimming removed 6 bases from V and 2 bases from J; junction bases left unmatched: 7. CDR1 is DFQATT, CDR2 SNEGSKA, per germline (reference sequence). The CDR3 loop spans 14 amino acids. The CDR3 nucleotides are TGCAGTGCGACCCTAGCGGGTTTCACAGATACGCAGTATTTT. Its protein product is CSATLAGFTDTQYF.

The sample holds a few counts of this clonotype. The chain links TRBV20-1 to TRBJ1-1; D is uncertain. Germline loops: CDR1 DFQATT, CDR2 SNEGSKA (reference sequence). The CDR3 loop spans 14 amino acids. Trimming left V 3 bases short and J 4 bases short, with 15 bases between. As DNA, the CDR3 is TGCAGTGCTAGTCGCGGGGATCCAGGCACTGAAGCTTTCTTT. Translating it yields CSASRGDPGTEAFF.

This clonotype was seen a few times. The gene calls are TRBV20-1 and TRBJ2-1; 7 positions agree with TRBD2. With V trimmed by 1 base and J by 0 bases, 6 bases remained unmatched. Germline V gives CDR1 DFQATT, CDR2 SNEGSKA (reference sequence). This CDR3 contains 16 residues. The CDR3 protein is CSARGVLADSYNEQFF. CDR3 sequence (DNA): TGCAGTGCTAGAGGTGTGCTAGCGGACTCCTACAATGAGCAGTTCTTC.

This chain uses TRBV28 with TRBJ2-1; 8 nucleotides line up with TRBD1. The CDR3 has 15 amino acids. CDR1 MDHEN and CDR2 SYDVKM come from the germline V gene. The V and J ends lost 6 bases and 4 bases, in that order; junction bases with no gene match: 8. CDR3 loop: CASRIAGGLYNEQFF. The DNA for the CDR3 is TGTGCCAGCAGGATAGCAGGGGGCTTATACAATGAGCAGTTCTTC.

This clonotype was seen only a few times. This sequence joins TRBV20-1 and TRBJ1-5, with D maybe TRBD1 (6 bases). V was cut by 3 bases and J by 6 bases, with 12 bases left in between. This CDR3 contains 13 residues. Germline-derived CDR1 and CDR2 are DFQATT and SNEGSKA (reference sequence). The CDR3 nucleotides read TGCAGTGCTAGGGATACAGGGAGTCAGCCCCAGCATTTT. Protein: CSARDTGSQPQHF.

The CDR3 spells CSVTNTEAFF. The CDR3, as DNA: TGCAGCGTTACAAACACTGAAGCTTTCTTT. This chain links TRBV29-1 with TRBJ1-1; no clear D gene. This CDR3 has 10 amino acids. Germline V gives CDR1 SQVTM, CDR2 ANQGSEA. Trimming left V 5 bases short and J 2 bases short, with 3 bases between. Full variable domain (outside the CDR3, taken from reference TRBV29-1 and TRBJ1-1): SAVISQKPSRDICQRGTSLTIQCQVDSQVTMMFWYRQQPGQSLTLIATANQGSEATYESGFVIDKFPISRPNLTFSTLTVSNMSPEDSSIYLCSVTNTEAFFGQGTRLTVV.

This clonotype was seen a handful of times. The CDR3 nucleotides read TGTGCCAGCAGCCCCAGCGGGAGGGATAATGAGCAGTTCTTC. This codes for CASSPSGRDNEQFF. V usage is TRBV12-3 or TRBV12-4 and J usage is TRBJ2-1, with 10 bases lining up with TRBD2. After removal of 6 bases from V and 7 bases from J, the junction contained 6 bases not matched to a gene. This CDR3 has 14 residues.

The V gene is TRBV5-1, the J gene TRBJ2-5; a weak D match, TRBD1 (5 bases). V was pared by 0 bases and J by 4 bases, with 13 bases between. CDR1 is SGHRS, CDR2 YFSETQ, per germline. The CDR3 runs 15 residues. The CDR3 region is CASSLVGQGVETQYF. In nucleotides, the CDR3 is TGCGCCAGCAGCTTGGTAGGCCAAGGGGTAGAGACCCAGTACTTC.

This clonotype appeared a few times. The V call is TRBV20-1, the J call TRBJ2-7; TRBD2 agrees at 13 bases. Germline V CDR1 and CDR2: DFQATT, SNEGSKA (reference sequence). CDR3 size: 16 residues. The J segment lost 7 bases and the V segment lost 2 bases, leaving 11 bases of the junction unmatched. For the CDR3, the DNA is TGCAGTGCTAGACGGACTAGCGGGAGAGGGTTTAGAGAGCAGTACTTC. Its translation is CSARRTSGRGFREQYF.

This clonotype was observed a handful of times. The chain carries TRBV6-4 and TRBJ1-5, with a possible D match to TRBD1 (5 bases). The germline CDR1 and CDR2 sequences are MRHNA and SNTAGT. V lost 4 bases and J 3 bases, leaving 10 bases between the germline ends. The CDR3 sequence is 14 residues long. The DNA for the CDR3 is TGTGCCAGCAGTGGGAACAGGTACAATCAGCCCCAGCATTTT. This sequence encodes CASSGNRYNQPQHF.

This clonotype was counted between two and nine times. The chain recombines TRBV30 with TRBJ2-1; a possible D gene is TRBD2 (7 bases). The germline V gene encodes CDR1 GTSNPN and CDR2 SVGIG (reference sequence). With 2 bases removed from V and 7 bases from J, the gap between germline ends came to 21 bases. The CDR3 covers 16 residues. The CDR3 region is CAWSNKGGSGGNEQFF. The CDR3 coding sequence is TGTGCCTGGAGTAATAAAGGGGGTTCCGGGGGGAATGAGCAGTTCTTC.

This clonotype was counted many times. The J gene is TRBJ2-3, the V gene TRBV7-9; D unresolved. The ends were cut back, 2 bases at V and 1 base at J, with 7 bases in the middle. CDR3 length: 14 residues. The germline CDR1 and CDR2 sequences are SEHNR and FQNEAQ (reference sequence). Here the CDR3 DNA reads TGTGCCAGCAGCTTAAGGGTCGGCACAGATACGCAGTATTTT. Encoded protein: CASSLRVGTDTQYF.

The gene calls are TRBV6-4 and TRBJ2-1; D is perhaps TRBD1 or TRBD2 (5 bases each). The CDR3 loop spans 16 amino acids. From germline, CDR1 is MRHNA and CDR2 SNTAGT. Trimming cost V 7 bases and J 5 bases, with 21 bases left between them. DNA for the CDR3: TGTGCCAGCACAGATTTCCGGGACCTCCAGGACAATGAGCAGTTCTTC. Translating it yields CASTDFRDLQDNEQFF.